This is a list of T cell receptor beta chains from one sample in a study of T cells expressing NK-cell markers. TCRdb re-called the 5' RACE reads and gives one entry per CDR3 protein, without DNA. The table counts approximately 420,000 distinct CDR3 sequences; about 10% lies in the top ten. The source material was blood T cells: a sorted CD56 or NKG2C T cell subset, CD4+ or CD8+ T cells, or bulk PBMC T cells (not recorded which). These receptors were taken from a woman between 45 and 65 years old in good health. CDR3s include the opening cysteine and the closing phenylalanine or tryptophan.

TRBJ2-1	TRBV9	CASSVEAGGSSYNEQFF
TRBJ2-3	TRBV4-1	CASSQVGTGGFTDTQYF
TRBJ2-7	TRBV7-8	CASSLGPGQGAEEQYF
TRBJ2-1	TRBV12-3/TRBV12-4	CASSFWASGVEGNEQFF
TRBJ2-5	TRBV7-9	CASSPTVTSGRHETQYF
TRBJ2-3	TRBV12-3/TRBV12-4	CASSSIRPGLLADTQYF
TRBJ2-3	TRBV5-1	CASSLQGMGAQDTQYF
TRBJ2-7	TRBV5-5	CASSLYGGAHSYEQYF
TRBJ2-7	TRBV10-1	CASRKTLTGDEQYF
TRBJ1-3	TRBV29-1	CSVRTGGGGNTIYF
TRBJ2-3	TRBV5-1	CASRRLAEVVTDTQYF
TRBJ2-2	TRBV25-1	CASREDRGNTGELFF
TRBJ2-3	TRBV30	CAWSASMADTQYF
TRBJ2-3	TRBV18	CASSEGAQDTQYF
TRBJ1-2	TRBV24-1	CATSDPTVGGYGYTF
TRBJ1-1	TRBV19	CASSRGVTEAFF
TRBJ1-2	TRBV5-5	CASSLGGGLNYGYTF
TRBJ2-7	TRBV3-1	CASSQDARDTYYEQYF
TRBJ2-5	TRBV3-1	CASSQRASGRETQYF
TRBJ2-1	TRBV12-3/TRBV12-4	CASSLAPAFGEQFF
TRBJ2-5	TRBV14	CASSRAGDSRETQYF
TRBJ1-4	TRBV6-2/TRBV6-3	CASREQGGSEKLFF
TRBJ1-2	TRBV5-1	CASSLAGTGGGYTF
TRBJ2-5	TRBV7-8	CASSYYRGTGVGETQYF
TRBJ1-5	TRBV6-5	CASSPKPGQSNQPQHF
TRBJ2-2	TRBV10-3	CAISDNVRQNTGELFF
TRBJ2-3	TRBV4-1	CASSQDPGSWTDTQYF
TRBJ1-2	TRBV18	CASSPGEGYTF
TRBJ1-2	TRBV5-1	CASSLGTGMSGYTF
TRBJ2-2	TRBV20-1	CSARTPEPGELFF
TRBJ1-4	TRBV19	CASTPLLGGGTNEKLFF
TRBJ2-2	TRBV3-1	CASRLRLLTGELFF
TRBJ2-1	TRBV3-1	CASSQFPGQGYNEQFF
TRBJ2-2	TRBV10-2	CASKKGSNTGELFF
TRBJ2-4	TRBV20-1	CSAARGTKNIQYF
TRBJ2-1	TRBV4-1	CASTSMGQGYNEQFF
TRBJ2-7	TRBV28	CASRNLQRVSYEQYF
TRBJ2-1	TRBV4-1	CASSQPWPSAGNEQFF
TRBJ2-2	TRBV13	CASRRGQYNGELFF
TRBJ2-1	TRBV24-1	CATSDLVNEQFF
TRBJ1-2	TRBV7-2	CASREGYGYTF
TRBJ2-1	TRBV12-3/TRBV12-4	CASSLSGSGRAGEQFF
TRBJ1-2	TRBV5-1	CASSSNPDSHYYGYTF
TRBJ1-1	TRBV7-8	CASSLRDSSAEAFF
TRBJ2-2	TRBV6-2/TRBV6-3	CASRPSGERPTGELFF
TRBJ2-1	TRBV20-1	CSARGGGLAGVFHEQFF
TRBJ2-2	TRBV11-3	CASSPTGVDTGELFF
TRBJ2-3	TRBV5-4	CASSPLAGGPGTDTQYF
TRBJ2-3	TRBV14	CASSRIPSGADTQYF
TRBJ2-7	TRBV29-1	CSVWGRGNSYEQYF
TRBJ2-7	TRBV6-2/TRBV6-3	CASGLLAASYEQYF
TRBJ2-7	TRBV11-2	CASSSTDRGRQYF
TRBJ2-1	TRBV29-1	CSVALGTGGRNEQFF
TRBJ2-6	TRBV3-1	CASSQGKTSGANVLTF
TRBJ2-2	TRBV4-2	CASIREEGAPGGELFF
TRBJ2-5	TRBV6-6	CASSYSLAGAPGVETQYF
TRBJ2-1	TRBV9	CASSPPPGGPTSGYNEQFF
TRBJ2-2	TRBV2	CASSEPAGGVNTGELFF
TRBJ2-1	TRBV7-9	CASSPGVYHNEQFF
TRBJ2-2	TRBV11-2	CASSQLTSGSTGELFF